The T cell receptor beta chain described here comes from a study of blood T cell repertoires in COVID-19. At the level of the study: Specimens from acute and convalescent COVID-19 originated in the United States, Italy and Spain.

Germline loops: CDR1 KGHSH, CDR2 LQKENI. The CDR3 runs to 16 residues. V was pared by 6 bases and J by 1 base, with 16 bases between. Under the authors' procedure: Estimated nucleated cell counts came from reference gene primer amplification. Profiled with immunoSEQ multiplex PCR; TCRdb holds only in-frame clones, not every one. The V and J calls and the clone size are those of that table, but D and trimming were determined from the DNA. This sample carries 150,000 to 200,000 clones, roughly 80% of them seen once, and the ten largest clones take less than 3%. The sequence was collected from a human donor with acute or convalescent COVID-19. The donor label of this sample is uncertain. V gene TRBV18 combines with J gene TRBJ1-3; D is undetermined. The sample was peripheral blood. In DNA form, the CDR3 reads TGTGCCAGCTCCCCCACATCCACCCCTTCTGGAAACACCATATATTTT. Its protein product is CASSPTSTPSGNTIYF.